This TCR beta chain comes out of a study of T cell responses to AZD1222 COVID-19 vaccine. As concerns this clone: Its antigen is still unknown.

Sequencing was performed with immunoSEQ multiplex PCR; in TCRdb, only in-frame clones are kept and a portion is missing. The sample lists around 180,000 clones; more than 75% were seen once. Trimming stripped 2 bases from V and 2 bases from J, with 13 bases between. Germline V gives CDR1 SGHTA, CDR2 FQGNSA. The CDR3 has 16 residues. Study results and limitations: Vaccine-related CD4 TCRs covered spike, predominating at 160-218 and 743-854.

The chain uses TRBV7-2 and TRBJ1-5; the D gene is possibly TRBD1 (6 bases). Specimen: peripheral blood, collected 28 days after the second AZD1222 dose. The sequence was collected from an adult who received the AZD1222 COVID-19 vaccine. The CDR3 reads CASSLFGGAGNQPQHF. The CDR3, as DNA: TGTGCCAGCAGCTTATTTGGGGGGGCGGGCAATCAGCCCCAGCATTTT. Supplemented by reference TRBV7-2 and TRBJ1-5, the full variable domain reads GAGVSQSPSNKVTEKGKDVELRCDPISGHTALYWYRQSLGQGLEFLIYFQGNSAPDKSGLPSDRFSAERTGGSVSTLTIQRTQQEDSAVYLCASSLFGGAGNQPQHFGDGTRLSIL.